This entry lists 6 T cell receptor beta chains sequenced from one sample in a study of cytomegalovirus exposure and HLA in healthy donors. The PCR made use of 60 Vbeta and 13 Jbeta primers. TCRdb keeps only in-frame clones here, not all; method: immunoSEQ multiplex PCR. The sample table includes approximately 170,000 clones. Sequenced material: PBMCs. All receptors come from a woman younger than 30 in good health and CMV-seropositive.

The chain joins TRBV19 to TRBJ2-3; TRBD1 matches at 8 bases. CDR1 and CDR2 (germline): LNHDA, SQIVND (reference sequence). CDR3 size: 16 residues. The trim removed 5 bases at V and 3 bases at J, leaving 10 bases unmatched. CDR3 residues: CASSARDRSRTDTQYF. As DNA, the CDR3 is TGTGCCAGTAGTGCCCGGGACAGGTCAAGGACAGATACGCAGTATTTT. Looking up the rest from reference TRBV19 and TRBJ2-3 gives the full variable domain: DGGITQSPKYLFRKEGQNVTLSCEQNLNHDAMYWYRQDPGQGLRLIYYSQIVNDFQKGDIAEGYSVSREKKESFPLTVTSAQKNPTAFYLCASSARDRSRTDTQYFGPGTRLTVL.

The chain is built from TRBV11-2 and TRBJ2-1; TRBD1 matches 9 bases. Per germline, CDR1 SGHAT and CDR2 FQNNGV. J was trimmed by 9 bases and V by 5 bases; bases with no gene match: 14. The CDR3 totals 16 residues. CDR3 coding DNA: TGTGCCAGCAGCCTTACAGGGACAGGGATTCTCGGTGAGCAGTTCTTC. It specifies CASSLTGTGILGEQFF.

This chain joins TRBV5-4 and TRBJ2-3, with a possible D match to TRBD2 (5 bases). V lost 1 base and J 0 bases, leaving 12 bases between the germline ends. Looked up from germline, CDR1 is SGHNT and CDR2 is YYREEE (reference sequence). The length of the CDR3 is 16 residues. CDR3 sequence: CASSLSGGLSTDTQYF. In nucleotides, the CDR3 is TGTGCCAGCAGCTTGAGCGGTGGCCTTAGCACAGATACGCAGTATTTT.

The chain uses TRBV15 and TRBJ2-2; 10 nucleotides match TRBD2. Germline V lookup: CDR1 LNHNV, CDR2 YYDKDF (reference sequence). With 1 base clipped from V and 4 bases from J, the junction kept 9 bases outside the gene matches. The CDR3 runs to 18 residues. The CDR3 DNA reads as TGTGCCACCAGCAGAGCGCAGCGGGGGGGCCGCGGCACCGGGGAGCTGTTTTTT. Translated, it gives CATSRAQRGGRGTGELFF.

The chain uses TRBV5-1 and TRBJ2-7, with TRBD2 matching over 14 bases. Germline V gene sequence: CDR1 SGHRS, CDR2 YFSETQ. The CDR3 runs to 18 residues. J lost 1 base, V lost 7 bases, and 13 bases had no gene match. This CDR3 is CASSTSGTSGRRSYEQYF. CDR3 nucleotides: TGCGCCAGCTCCACCTCCGGGACTAGCGGGAGAAGGTCCTACGAGCAGTACTTC.

The J gene is TRBJ2-3, the V gene TRBV2; D remains ambiguous. This CDR3 comprises 13 residues. Germline assignment: CDR1 SNHLY and CDR2 FYNNEI. Trimming removed 3 bases at V and 2 bases at J, with 6 bases between. The CDR3 nucleotides read TGTGCCAGCAGTGACTCGTACACAGATACGCAGTATTTT. Its translation is CASSDSYTDTQYF.